The next 22 T cell receptor beta chains were all read from a single sample in a study of monozygotic twins with inflammatory bowel disease. One entry per CDR3 protein, without DNA, is what TCRdb gives after re-calling the 5' RACE reads. In all, the sample yields fewer than 200,000 distinct CDR3 sequences. Specimen: blood. The receptors stem from a human donor with ulcerative colitis or Crohn's disease, or a healthy co-twin of an affected twin (not recorded which).

This chain links TRBV5-1 with TRBJ1-6; the D gene TCRdb calls, TRBD1, cannot be checked with no DNA. CDR3 length: 15 residues. CDR1 and CDR2 (germline): SGHRS, YFSETQ. The CDR3 protein is CASREGVVGNSPLHF.

CDR3 protein: CASSPIHSGANVLTF. This chain connects TRBV5-6 to TRBJ2-6. Germline V CDR1 and CDR2: SGHDT, YYEEEE. The CDR3 loop spans 15 amino acids.

The rearrangement joins TRBV5-1 to TRBJ2-7; checking the TCRdb D call of TRBD1 is not possible without DNA. Germline V gene lookup returns CDR1 SGHRS and CDR2 YFSETQ. This CDR3 has 13 amino acids. The CDR3 loop reads CASSFGDKYEQYF.

V is TRBV7-9 and J is TRBJ2-1; TCRdb's assignment of TRBD1 cannot be checked, as there is no DNA. Germline V gene data show CDR1 as SEHNR and CDR2 as FQNEAQ (reference sequence). This CDR3 comprises 14 residues. CDR3 sequence reads: CASSLLAGVNEQFF.

The chain employs TRBV20-1 and TRBJ2-5; the TCRdb D gene call, TRBD1, has no DNA to confirm it. The V gene's germline CDR1 is DFQATT and CDR2 SNEGSKA (reference sequence). The length of the CDR3 is 13 residues. The CDR3: CSALTRGGETQYF.

V usage is TRBV7-2 and J usage is TRBJ1-1; the TCRdb call, TRBD1, lacks DNA for checking. The CDR3 length is 12 residues. Germline CDR1 and CDR2: SGHTA and FQGNSA. The CDR3 region is CASSRYDREAFF. Supplemented by reference TRBV7-2 and TRBJ1-1, the full variable domain reads GAGVSQSPSNKVTEKGKDVELRCDPISGHTALYWYRQSLGQGLEFLIYFQGNSAPDKSGLPSDRFSAERTGGSVSTLTIQRTQQEDSAVYLCASSRYDREAFFGQGTRLTVV.

The V gene is TRBV18, the J gene TRBJ1-4. Per germline, CDR1 KGHSH and CDR2 LQKENI. The CDR3 contains 18 residues. The CDR3 sequence is CASSPLFVGEPTNEKLFF.

The rearrangement uses TRBV18 and TRBJ1-2; TCRdb's D gene call, TRBD1, goes unchecked for lack of DNA. The CDR3 is 18 residues long. Looked up from germline, CDR1 is KGHSH and CDR2 is LQKENI. The CDR3: CASSPPSIGQGGGYGYTF.

J is TRBJ2-5 and V is TRBV5-1; TCRdb indicates TRBD2, and absent DNA this call remains unverified. In germline, CDR1 is SGHRS, CDR2 YFSETQ. The CDR3 runs to 12 residues. CDR3: CASSTGGETQYF.

This chain uses TRBV20-1 with TRBJ1-1; TCRdb gives TRBD1 as the D gene, but with no DNA this cannot be confirmed. CDR1 is DFQATT and CDR2 is SNEGSKA in the germline V gene (reference sequence). This CDR3 is built from 12 residues. The CDR3 reads CSAGGPNTEAFF.

The rearrangement joins TRBV23-1 to TRBJ2-7; TCRdb calls TRBD1, which cannot be checked without DNA. TRBV23-1 has ORF status, its function being uncertain. The CDR3 runs to 15 residues. The CDR3 here is CASSQGQGRFYEQYF.

The chain combines TRBV11-3 with TRBJ2-2; without DNA, the TCRdb call of TRBD1 cannot be checked. This CDR3 has 17 amino acids. Looked up from germline, CDR1 is SGHNT and CDR2 is YENEEA. The CDR3 loop reads CASSLGRAEANTGELFF.

The rearrangement joins TRBV3-1 to TRBJ2-1; TCRdb designates TRBD1, a call that cannot be tested without DNA. The V gene's germline CDR1 is LGHDT and CDR2 YNNKEL (reference sequence). The CDR3 sequence is 14 residues long. The CDR3 spells CASDSRVSGNEQFF.

The chain employs TRBV5-6 and TRBJ1-1. CDR3 length: 14 amino acids. The germline CDR1 and CDR2 sequences are SGHDT and YYEEEE. The chain's CDR3 is CASSSGWANTEAFF. The full variable domain, its missing parts supplied by reference TRBV5-6 and TRBJ1-1, is DAGVTQSPTHLIKTRGQQVTLRCSPKSGHDTVSWYQQALGQGPQFIFQYYEEEERQRGNFPDRFSGHQFPNYSSELNVNALLLGDSALYLCASSSGWANTEAFFGQGTRLTVV.

Here the CDR3 reads CSARDGTVEAFF. The chain is built from TRBV20-1 and TRBJ1-1; there is no DNA to check the TCRdb D call of TRBD1. The V gene's germline CDR1 is DFQATT and CDR2 SNEGSKA (reference sequence). The CDR3 runs 12 residues.

The genes are TRBV7-2 and TRBJ1-1; TCRdb calls TRBD1, which cannot be checked without DNA. This CDR3 has 15 amino acids. Germline V gene lookup returns CDR1 SGHTA and CDR2 FQGNSA. CDR3 protein: CASSESAGMNTEAFF.

The rearrangement links TRBV7-8 to TRBJ2-1; TCRdb lists TRBD2, though no DNA is available to test this call. This CDR3 has 17 residues. Germline lookup yields CDR1 SGHVS and CDR2 FQNEAQ. Here the CDR3 reads CASSIRTSGILSNEQFF. Filled out from reference TRBV7-8 and TRBJ2-1, the complete variable domain reads GAGVSQSPRYKVAKRGQDVALRCDPISGHVSLFWYQQALGQGPEFLTYFQNEAQLDKSGLPSDRFFAERPEGSVSTLKIQRTQQEDSAVYLCASSIRTSGILSNEQFFGPGTRLTVL.

The V gene is TRBV28, the J gene TRBJ2-1; no DNA is available, so the TRBD1 call from TCRdb remains unchecked. The CDR3 spans 15 residues. CDR1 MDHEN and CDR2 SYDVKM come from the germline V gene. CDR3: CASSLRSGGNNEQFF.

The chain recombines TRBV4-2 with TRBJ2-3; the D call from TCRdb, TRBD2, cannot be confirmed without DNA. The CDR3 has 17 residues. Germline CDR1 LGHNA, CDR2 YNFKEQ. CDR3: CASSQDSGGRGGDTQYF.

This chain joins TRBV5-1 and TRBJ1-1. The germline gives CDR1 SGHRS, CDR2 YFSETQ. The CDR3 is made up of 16 amino acids. The chain's CDR3 is CASSLGLSSGDTEAFF.

This chain links TRBV5-1 with TRBJ2-7. The CDR3 runs to 13 residues. Germline values: CDR1 SGHRS, CDR2 YFSETQ. The CDR3 region is CASSLRFGYEQYF.

The J gene is TRBJ2-1, the V gene TRBV6-5. CDR1 is MNHEY, CDR2 SVGAGI, per germline. The CDR3 runs 13 residues. CDR3 loop: CASSYRIYNEQFF.